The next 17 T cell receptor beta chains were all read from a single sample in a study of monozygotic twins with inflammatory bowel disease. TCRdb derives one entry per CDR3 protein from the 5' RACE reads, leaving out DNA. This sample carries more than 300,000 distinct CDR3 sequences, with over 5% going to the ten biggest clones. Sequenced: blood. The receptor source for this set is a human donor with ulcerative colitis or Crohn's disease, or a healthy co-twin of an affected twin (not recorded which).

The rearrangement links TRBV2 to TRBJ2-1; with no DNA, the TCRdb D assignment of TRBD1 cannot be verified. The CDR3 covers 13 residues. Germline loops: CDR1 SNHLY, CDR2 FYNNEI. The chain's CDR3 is CASKGDSNNEQFF.

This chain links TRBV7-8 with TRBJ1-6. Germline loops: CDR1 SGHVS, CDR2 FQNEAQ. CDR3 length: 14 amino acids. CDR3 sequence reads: CASSLPGPNSPLHF.

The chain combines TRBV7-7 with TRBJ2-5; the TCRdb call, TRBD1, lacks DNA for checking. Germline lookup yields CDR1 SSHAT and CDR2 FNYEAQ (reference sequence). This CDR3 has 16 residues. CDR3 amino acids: CASSFPVWTDQETQYF.

CDR3 sequence reads: CASSRSTEKLFF. V and J are TRBV13 and TRBJ1-4. The CDR3 is 12 residues long. Germline-derived CDR1 and CDR2 are PRHDT and FYEKMQ (reference sequence).

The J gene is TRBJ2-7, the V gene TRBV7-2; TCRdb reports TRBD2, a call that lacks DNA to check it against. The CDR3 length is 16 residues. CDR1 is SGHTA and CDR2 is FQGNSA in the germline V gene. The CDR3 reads CASSSQPSSFRYEQYF.

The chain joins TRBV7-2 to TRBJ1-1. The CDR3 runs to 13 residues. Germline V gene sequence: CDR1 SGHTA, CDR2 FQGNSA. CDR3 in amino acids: CASSLTRVTEAFF.

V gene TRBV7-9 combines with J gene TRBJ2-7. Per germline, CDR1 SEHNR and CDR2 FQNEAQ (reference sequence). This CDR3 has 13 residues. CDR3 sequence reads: CASSRSESYEQYF. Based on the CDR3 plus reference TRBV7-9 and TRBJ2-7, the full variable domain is DTGVSQNPRHKITKRGQNVTFRCDPISEHNRLYWYRQTLGQGPEFLTYFQNEAQLEKSRLLSDRFSAERPKGSFSTLEIQRTEQGDSAMYLCASSRSESYEQYFGPGTRLTVT.

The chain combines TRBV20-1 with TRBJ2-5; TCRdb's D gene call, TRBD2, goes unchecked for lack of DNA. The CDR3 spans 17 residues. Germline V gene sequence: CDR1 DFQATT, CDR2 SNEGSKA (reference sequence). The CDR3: CSAPFGLAGALRETQYF.

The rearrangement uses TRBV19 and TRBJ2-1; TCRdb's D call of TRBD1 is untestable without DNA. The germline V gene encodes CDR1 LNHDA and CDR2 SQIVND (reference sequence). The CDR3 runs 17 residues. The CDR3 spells CASSIQHSGILWNEQFF.

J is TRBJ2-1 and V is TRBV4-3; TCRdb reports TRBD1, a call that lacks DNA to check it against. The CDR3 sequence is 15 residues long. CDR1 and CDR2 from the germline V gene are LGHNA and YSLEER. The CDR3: CASSLLDRGSNEQFF.

CDR3: CASSSGLAGGQETQYF. V is TRBV7-2 and J is TRBJ2-5; TCRdb lists TRBD2, though no DNA is available to test this call. This CDR3 has 16 amino acids. CDR1 SGHTA and CDR2 FQGNSA come from the germline V gene.

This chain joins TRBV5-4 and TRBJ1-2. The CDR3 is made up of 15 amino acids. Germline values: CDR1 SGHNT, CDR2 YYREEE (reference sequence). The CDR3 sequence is CASSLVAAIPYGYTF.

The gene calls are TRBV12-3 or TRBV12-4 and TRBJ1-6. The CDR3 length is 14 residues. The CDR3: CASSLTGSGLPLHF.

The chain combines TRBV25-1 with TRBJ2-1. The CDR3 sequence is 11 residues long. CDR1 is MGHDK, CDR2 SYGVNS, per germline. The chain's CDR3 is CASSGEVEQFF.

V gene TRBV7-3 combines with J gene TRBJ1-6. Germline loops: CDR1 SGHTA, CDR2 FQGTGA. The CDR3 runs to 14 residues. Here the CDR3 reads CASSRESLNSPLHF.

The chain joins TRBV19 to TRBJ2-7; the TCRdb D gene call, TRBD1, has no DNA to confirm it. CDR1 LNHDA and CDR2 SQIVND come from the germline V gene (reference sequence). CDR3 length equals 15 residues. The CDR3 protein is CASSMARQALYEQYF. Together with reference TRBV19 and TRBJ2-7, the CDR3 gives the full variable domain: DGGITQSPKYLFRKEGQNVTLSCEQNLNHDAMYWYRQDPGQGLRLIYYSQIVNDFQKGDIAEGYSVSREKKESFPLTVTSAQKNPTAFYLCASSMARQALYEQYFGPGTRLTVT.

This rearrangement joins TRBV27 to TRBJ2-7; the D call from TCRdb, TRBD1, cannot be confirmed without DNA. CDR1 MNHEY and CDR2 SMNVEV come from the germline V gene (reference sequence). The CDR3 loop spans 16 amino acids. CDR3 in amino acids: CASSPSGSGAFYEQYF.